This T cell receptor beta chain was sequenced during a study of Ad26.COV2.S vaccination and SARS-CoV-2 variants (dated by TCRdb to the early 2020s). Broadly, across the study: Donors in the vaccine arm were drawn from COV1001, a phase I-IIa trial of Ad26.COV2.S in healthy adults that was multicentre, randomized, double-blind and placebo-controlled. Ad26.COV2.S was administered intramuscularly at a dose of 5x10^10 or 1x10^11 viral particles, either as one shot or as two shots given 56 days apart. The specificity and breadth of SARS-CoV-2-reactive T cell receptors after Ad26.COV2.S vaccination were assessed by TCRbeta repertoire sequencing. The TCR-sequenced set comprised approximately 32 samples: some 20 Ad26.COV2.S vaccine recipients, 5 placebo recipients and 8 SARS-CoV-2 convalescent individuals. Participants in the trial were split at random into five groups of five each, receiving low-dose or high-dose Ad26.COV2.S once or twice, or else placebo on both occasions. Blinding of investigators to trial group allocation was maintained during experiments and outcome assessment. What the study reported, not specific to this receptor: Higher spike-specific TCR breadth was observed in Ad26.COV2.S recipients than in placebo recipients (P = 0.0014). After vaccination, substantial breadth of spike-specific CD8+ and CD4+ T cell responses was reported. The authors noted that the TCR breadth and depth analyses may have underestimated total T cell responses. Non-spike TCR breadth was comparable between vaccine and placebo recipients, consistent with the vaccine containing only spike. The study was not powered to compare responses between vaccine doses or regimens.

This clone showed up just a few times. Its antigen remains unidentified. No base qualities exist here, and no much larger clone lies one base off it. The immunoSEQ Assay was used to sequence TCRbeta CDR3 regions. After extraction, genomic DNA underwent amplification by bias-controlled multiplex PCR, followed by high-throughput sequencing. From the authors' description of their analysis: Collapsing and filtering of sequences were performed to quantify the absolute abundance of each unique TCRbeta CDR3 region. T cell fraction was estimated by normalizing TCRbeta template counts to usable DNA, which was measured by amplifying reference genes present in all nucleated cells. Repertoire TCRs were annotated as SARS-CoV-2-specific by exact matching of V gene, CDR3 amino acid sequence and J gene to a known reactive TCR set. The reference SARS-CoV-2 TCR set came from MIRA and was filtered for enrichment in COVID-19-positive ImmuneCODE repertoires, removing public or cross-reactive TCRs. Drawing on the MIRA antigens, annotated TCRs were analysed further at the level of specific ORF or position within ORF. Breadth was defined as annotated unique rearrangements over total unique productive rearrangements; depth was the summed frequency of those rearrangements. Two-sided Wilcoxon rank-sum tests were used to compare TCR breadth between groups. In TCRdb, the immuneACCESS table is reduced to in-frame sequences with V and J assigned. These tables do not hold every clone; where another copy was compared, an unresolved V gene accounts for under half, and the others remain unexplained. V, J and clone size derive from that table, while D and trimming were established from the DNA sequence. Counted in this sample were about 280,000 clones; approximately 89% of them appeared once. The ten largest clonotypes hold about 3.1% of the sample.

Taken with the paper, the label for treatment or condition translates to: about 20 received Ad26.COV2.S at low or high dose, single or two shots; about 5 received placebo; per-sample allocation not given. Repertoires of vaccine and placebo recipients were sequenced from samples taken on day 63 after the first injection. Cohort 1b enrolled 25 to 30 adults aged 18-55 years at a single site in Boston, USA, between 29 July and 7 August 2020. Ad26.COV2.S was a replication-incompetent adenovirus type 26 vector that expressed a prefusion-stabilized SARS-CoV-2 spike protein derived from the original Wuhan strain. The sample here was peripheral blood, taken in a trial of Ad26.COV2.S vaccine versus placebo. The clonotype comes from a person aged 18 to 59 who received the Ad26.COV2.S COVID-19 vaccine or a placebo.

The CDR3: CSVRDRSEQYF. In nucleotide form, the sequence is TGCAGCGTTAGGGACAGGAGCGAGCAGTACTTC. The rearrangement combines TRBV29-1 with TRBJ2-7; the central 8 bases match TRBD1. The CDR3 goes from the cysteine to the phenylalanine over 11 residues. The entry retains the CDR3 DNA only, 33 bases that are in frame from base 1. The junction shows trimming of 5 bases on V and 6 bases on J, and the gene matches do not reach 3 bases of it. CDR1 and CDR2, per the germline V gene, are SQVTM and ANQGSEA.